This T cell receptor beta chain emerged from a study of blood T cell repertoires in COVID-19. V was trimmed by 4 bases and J by 0 bases, leaving 8 bases between them. Germline lookup yields CDR1 SGHRS and CDR2 YFSETQ. The CDR3 has 14 residues. TCRdb's table, derived via immunoSEQ multiplex PCR, lists solely in-frame clones and lacks some. The table records roughly 40,000 clones, approximately 88% of them present only once. The receptor's source is a woman in her 40s with acute or convalescent COVID-19. The chain is built from TRBV5-1 and TRBJ1-3, with D unresolved. Sequencing used peripheral blood. The CDR3 DNA is TGCGCCAGCAGCAATCGGAGCTCTGGAAACACCATATATTTT. It specifies CASSNRSSGNTIYF.